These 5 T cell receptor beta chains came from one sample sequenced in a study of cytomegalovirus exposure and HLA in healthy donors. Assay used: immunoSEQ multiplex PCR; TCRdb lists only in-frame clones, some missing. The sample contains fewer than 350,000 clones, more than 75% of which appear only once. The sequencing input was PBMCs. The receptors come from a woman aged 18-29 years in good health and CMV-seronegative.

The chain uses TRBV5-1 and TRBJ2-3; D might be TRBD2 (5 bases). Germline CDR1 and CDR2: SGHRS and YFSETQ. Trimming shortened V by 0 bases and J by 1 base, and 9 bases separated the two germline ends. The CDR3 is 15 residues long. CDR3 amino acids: CASSLGEWGTDTQYF. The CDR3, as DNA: TGCGCCAGCAGCTTGGGGGAGTGGGGCACAGATACGCAGTATTTT.

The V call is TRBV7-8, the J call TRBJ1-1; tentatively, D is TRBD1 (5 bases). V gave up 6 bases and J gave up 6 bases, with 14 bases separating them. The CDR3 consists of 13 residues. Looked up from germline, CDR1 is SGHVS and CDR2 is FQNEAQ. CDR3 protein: CASSGRGGSEAFF. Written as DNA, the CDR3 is TGTGCCAGCAGTGGAAGGGGAGGGTCTGAAGCTTTCTTT.

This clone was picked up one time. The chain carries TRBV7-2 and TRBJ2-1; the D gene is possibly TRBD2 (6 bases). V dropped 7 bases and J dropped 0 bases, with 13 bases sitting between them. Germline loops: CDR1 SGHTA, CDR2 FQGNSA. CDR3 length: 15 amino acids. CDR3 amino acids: CASIQRAYSYNEQFF. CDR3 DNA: TGTGCCAGCATTCAGCGGGCTTACTCCTACAATGAGCAGTTCTTC.

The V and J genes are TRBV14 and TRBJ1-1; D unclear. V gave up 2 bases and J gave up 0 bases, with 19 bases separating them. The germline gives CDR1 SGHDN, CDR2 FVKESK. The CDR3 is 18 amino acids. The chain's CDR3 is CASSQYKEAEWMNTEAFF. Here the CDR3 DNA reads TGTGCCAGCAGCCAATACAAAGAGGCAGAGTGGATGAACACTGAAGCTTTCTTT.

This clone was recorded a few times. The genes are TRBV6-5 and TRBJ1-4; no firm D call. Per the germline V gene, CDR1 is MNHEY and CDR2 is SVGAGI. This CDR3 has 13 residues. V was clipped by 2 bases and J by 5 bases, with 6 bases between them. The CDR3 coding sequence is TGTGCCAGCAGTTACGGGCTCAATGAAAAACTGTTTTTT. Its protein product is CASSYGLNEKLFF.